Each of the 6 T cell receptor beta chains below was sequenced from the same sample in a study of blood T cell repertoires in COVID-19. TCRdb's copy holds only in-frame clones and misses some; the assay was immunoSEQ multiplex PCR. Here the sample spans 250,000 to 350,000 clones, about nine tenths being singletons. The sample was peripheral blood. These receptors originate from a woman aged 25-40 years with COVID-19, enrolled during active disease.

The V call is TRBV13, the J call TRBJ2-3, with TRBD2 as a possible D gene (6 bases). V was clipped by 1 base and J by 3 bases, with 20 bases between them. Germline V gene sequence: CDR1 PRHDT, CDR2 FYEKMQ (reference sequence). This CDR3 is built from 18 residues. In DNA form, the CDR3 reads TGTGCCAGCAGCTTAGTGTCAATCCGACTAGAATTTACAGATACGCAGTATTTT. Translated: CASSLVSIRLEFTDTQYF.

This chain joins TRBV30 and TRBJ1-3; D unresolved. The CDR3 has 13 amino acids. The germline gives CDR1 GTSNPN, CDR2 SVGIG (reference sequence). Trimming took 5 bases from V and 4 from J, leaving 12 bases between them. Here the CDR3 DNA reads TGTGCCTGGGACGGACGCGGGGGAAACACCATATATTTT. Protein sequence: CAWDGRGGNTIYF.

The chain uses TRBV30 and TRBJ2-7, with 10 positions matching TRBD2. Germline assignment: CDR1 GTSNPN and CDR2 SVGIG (reference sequence). The CDR3 runs to 14 residues. After removal of 3 bases from V and 0 bases from J, the junction contained 2 bases not matched to a gene. In DNA, the CDR3 is TGTGCCTGGAGAAGCGGGAGGGTCTCCTACGAGCAGTACTTC. It specifies CAWRSGRVSYEQYF.

For this clone: The same CDR3 is also encoded by other DNA sequences in this sample. The chain employs TRBV5-1 and TRBJ1-4; 8 nucleotides match TRBD1. The CDR3 extends over 15 amino acids. The ends lost 4 bases at V and 5 bases at J; junction bases unmatched: 7. The V gene's germline CDR1 is SGHRS and CDR2 YFSETQ. Written as DNA, the CDR3 is TGCGCCAGCAGCCTGGCCGGGACAGGAAATGAAAAACTGTTTTTT. Encoded protein: CASSLAGTGNEKLFF.

The chain has TRBV2 and TRBJ2-7, with a possible D match to TRBD1 (6 bases). The CDR3 is 13 residues long. Germline lookup yields CDR1 SNHLY and CDR2 FYNNEI. Deletions cut 1 base from V and 5 bases from J, with 9 bases between. The CDR3 sequence: CASSEGGHDEQYF. DNA of the CDR3: TGTGCCAGCAGTGAAGGGGGGCACGACGAGCAGTACTTC. Together with reference TRBV2 and TRBJ2-7, the CDR3 gives the full variable domain: EPEVTQTPSHQVTQMGQEVILRCVPISNHLYFYWYRQILGQKVEFLVSFYNNEISEKSEIFDDQFSVERPDGSNFTLKIRSTKLEDSAMYFCASSEGGHDEQYFGPGTRLTVT.

This chain connects TRBV11-3 to TRBJ2-1; D perhaps matches TRBD1 (6 bases). From germline, CDR1 is SGHNT and CDR2 YENEEA. The CDR3 spans 19 residues. V lost 4 bases, J lost 6 bases, and 28 bases lay in between. As DNA, the CDR3 is TGTGCCAGCAGCTCGGTCCCAGGGGCACGTAACGTTCGTCTCAATGAGCAGTTCTTC. This encodes CASSSVPGARNVRLNEQFF.